The clone carrying this T cell receptor beta chain was picked up one time. Naivety among CD8 cells was defined by CD45RO negativity and positive CCR7 selection, thereby excluding terminally differentiated effector memory CD45RA+ cells. The repertoire was sequenced with immunoSEQ multiplex PCR; TCRdb's copy has only in-frame clones and lacks some. This table has over 2 million clones, about 94% appearing once. This sample was taken from a study of shared clonotypes between healthy human individuals. Sequenced material: naive CD8+ T cells sorted from blood. The sequence came from a man aged 18 to 30 in good health.

In nucleotides, the CDR3 is TGTGCCAGCAGCTTAGGTACAGCGGCTAGCACAGATACGCAGTATTTT. Residues: CASSLGTAASTDTQYF. The chain is built from TRBV7-9 and TRBJ2-3, with D possibly matching TRBD2 (5 bases). The germline V and J ends were trimmed by 1 base and 0 bases, with 11 bases remaining between them. Germline CDR1 SEHNR, CDR2 FQNEAQ (reference sequence). The CDR3 spans 16 residues. The entire variable domain, with the rest obtained from reference TRBV7-9 and TRBJ2-3, is as follows: DTGVSQNPRHKITKRGQNVTFRCDPISEHNRLYWYRQTLGQGPEFLTYFQNEAQLEKSRLLSDRFSAERPKGSFSTLEIQRTEQGDSAMYLCASSLGTAASTDTQYFGPGTRLTVL.